The T cell receptor beta chain under discussion was sequenced for a study of blood T cell repertoires in COVID-19 (TCRdb year 2020). Study-wide context: Samples from collaborators originated in the United States, Italy and Spain and spanned both the acute and convalescent phases of COVID-19. Subjects who had been exposed to COVID-19, were actively infected with it, or had recovered from it provided the deeply sampled blood TCRbeta repertoires that made up the dataset. The material from the prospective study consisted of cDNA or gDNA derived from T cells, B-cell-depleted T cells, or PBMCs. Samples were obtained from the ongoing ImmuneRACE study (first 160 participants) and from 1,000 to 1,500 subjects provided by 6 global collaborators. Where available, HLA class I and class II types were obtained from metadata supplied by the sample provider rather than from assay-based typing. The repertoires were released in a freely available public database intended as a resource for research on the immune response to SARS-CoV-2. Nearly every sample came with metadata listing a de-identified subject ID, COVID-19 status, age in years and sex.

Results and caveats for the whole study, not just this receptor: Clinical and demographic metadata were provided uncurated, with the amount varying by source and participant.

The collaborating institutions used their own protocols to collect whole blood in K2EDTA tubes. Collaborator samples were shipped for TCRbeta analysis as frozen whole blood, isolated PBMCs, or DNA extracted from either sample type. About this clone itself: Which antigen it targets is not known. Base qualities are not provided; no much larger clone lies one nucleotide away.

From its cysteine to its phenylalanine, the CDR3 spans 13 amino acids. The only DNA kept is the CDR3, 39 bases in frame from the first base. Reading the germline V gene (reference sequence) gives CDR1 DFQATT and CDR2 SNEGSKA. V drops 3 bases and J drops 7 bases, leaving 15 bases in between. TCRbeta CDR3 regions were amplified from genomic DNA using the immunoSEQ Assay, a bias-controlled multiplex PCR. The published analysis was carried out like this. The number of nucleated cells in each sample was estimated by amplification of reference gene primers within the assay. To quantify the absolute abundance of each unique TCRbeta CDR3 rearrangement, sequence reads were collapsed and filtered. For each sample, productive Simpson clonality was calculated as the square root of Simpson's diversity index over productive rearrangements. TCRdb limited this immuneACCESS table to in-frame rearrangements with V and J called. A share of clones is missing; checked studies link under half to unresolved V genes, and the rest is unexplained. V, J and clone size are taken as reported in that table, and D and trimming were inferred from the DNA itself. Recorded for this sample are more than 85,000 clones; approximately 84% of them occurred a single time. The ten largest make up 8.5% to 12% of the sample.

Specimen: peripheral blood. The TCR originated in a man aged 70 or older with acute or convalescent COVID-19. The chain joins TRBV20-1 to TRBJ1-2, with no D gene named confidently. The DNA sequence is TGCAGTGCTAGTGAGACTGGGTTGGGTGGCTACACCTTC. Its translation reads: CSASETGLGGYTF.